This T cell receptor beta chain was captured in a study of identical twins (dated by TCRdb to about 2016). Regarding the study in general: TCR alpha and beta repertoires from monozygotic twins, unrelated adults of various ages and cord blood were deep-sequenced to test whether fetal clonotypes persist. To rule out contamination, replicate twin experiments were performed at different times with different library preparation protocols.

Every donor was a healthy Caucasian. Three pairs of female monozygotic twins, all aged about 18 to 29 years, were included in the twin cohort. Peripheral blood mononuclear cells were used as the source from which RNA for TCR libraries was isolated. Study-wide findings and limitations: Out-of-frame TCR alpha sharing in monozygotic twins was systematically underestimated by recombination models, whereas sharing between unrelated individuals was in agreement with the recombination models. Compared with coincidental sharing between unrelated individuals, out-of-frame TCR alpha sequences shared between twins had an excess of sequences with low generation probability. Invariant T cells such as MAIT and iNKT could partly confound zero-insertion analyses, though diverse VJ usage argued against this for most clonotypes. Because the same donors could not be followed over many years, the conclusions relied on cross-sectional statistical analysis. In beta out-of-frame sequences, excess twin sharing was weaker, because having fewer shared sequences lowered the signal-to-noise ratio. Abundant cord blood beta clonotypes had fewer insertions, young adult naive repertoires showed a similar but weaker trend, and memory repertoires showed no such trend.

Looking up the germline V gene yields CDR1 SQVTM and CDR2 ANQGSEA. Relative to germline, V is 6 bases shorter and J is 4 bases shorter, with 10 bases between their ends. Spanning cysteine to phenylalanine, the CDR3 consists of 12 amino acids. Here the CDR3 DNA is all that survives: 36 bases in frame from base 1. This clonotype was seen repeatedly, ten times or more. The target of this receptor is not known. No much larger clone exists at a distance of one base, and base qualities are not known. The receptor library was made with 5' RACE. The instrument given in TCRdb is Illumina HiSeq 2000. Template switching added a universal primer binding site, and the final cDNA carried a unique molecular identifier that allowed TCR cDNA molecules to be counted accurately. First-strand cDNA for TCR alpha and beta chains was synthesized from specific primers in the conserved constant-segment region. To control for contamination, every cDNA library was double barcoded, receiving both a SMART-Mk sample barcode and Illumina barcodes. Two successive PCR steps introduced TruSeq adapter sequences along with Illumina sample barcodes. TCR alpha and beta cDNA libraries were sequenced on the Illumina HiSeq platform with custom primers. The published analysis was carried out like this. Unique molecular identifiers were extracted from raw reads with MiGEC, and CDR3 positions were determined with MiXCR. For each individual, recombination models were inferred using an EM algorithm with the repgenHMM and IGoR tools. Shared clonotypes were analyzed with the tcR package in R, and sharing was normalized by the product of cloneset sizes. Out-of-frame nonproductive sequences were analyzed to study raw recombination free of thymic and clonal selection effects. The raw public reads went through TCRdb reprocessing: fastp at Q25, MiXCR clone calling, in-frame beta chains kept. Duplicate CDR3 protein sequences are folded into a single record with the most common DNA and genes. The V and J calls follow TCRdb's processing rather than the paper's. The sample records about 720,000 distinct CDR3 sequences, 8.6% of which are singletons. The ten largest account for 0.75% to 1% of the sample.

These sequences were also reported in another study, on yellow fever vaccine responses in identical twins. From that second study: The T cell response to vaccination in identical twins was reported by the authors to appear partly convergent and partly personalized. In the study, vaccine-responding T cell clones were precisely tracked in identical twins.

The sequence is built from TRBV29-1 and TRBJ2-1; no D gene is confidently identified. The clonotype was recovered from a woman aged 18-29 years in good health. Input material: PBMCs. The CDR3 protein sequence reads: CSVMDHYNEQFF. The nucleotides are TGCAGCGTGATGGACCATTACAATGAGCAGTTCTTC.